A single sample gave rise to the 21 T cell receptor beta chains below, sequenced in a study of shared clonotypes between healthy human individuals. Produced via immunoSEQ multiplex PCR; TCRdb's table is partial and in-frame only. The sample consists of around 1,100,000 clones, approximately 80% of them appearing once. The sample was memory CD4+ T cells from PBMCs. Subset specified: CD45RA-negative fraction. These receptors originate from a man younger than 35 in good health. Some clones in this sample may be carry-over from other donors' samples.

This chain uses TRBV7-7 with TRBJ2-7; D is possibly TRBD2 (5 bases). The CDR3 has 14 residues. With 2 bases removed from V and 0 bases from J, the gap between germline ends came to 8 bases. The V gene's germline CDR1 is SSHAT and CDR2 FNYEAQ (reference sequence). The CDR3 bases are TGTGCCAGCAGCTTAACTAGGAACTCCTACGAGCAGTACTTC. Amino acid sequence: CASSLTRNSYEQYF. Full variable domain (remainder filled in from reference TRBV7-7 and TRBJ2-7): GAGVSQSPRYKVTKRGQDVTLRCDPISSHATLYWYQQALGQGPEFLTYFNYEAQPDKSGLPSDRFSAERPEGSISTLTIQRTEQRDSAMYRCASSLTRNSYEQYFGPGTRLTVT.

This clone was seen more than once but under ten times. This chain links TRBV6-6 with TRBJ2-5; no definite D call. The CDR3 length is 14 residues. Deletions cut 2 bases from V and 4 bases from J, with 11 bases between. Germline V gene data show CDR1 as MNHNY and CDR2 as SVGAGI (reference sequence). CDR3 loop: CASSYPAGRETQYF. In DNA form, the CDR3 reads TGTGCCAGCAGTTACCCCGCCGGGCGAGAGACCCAGTACTTC.

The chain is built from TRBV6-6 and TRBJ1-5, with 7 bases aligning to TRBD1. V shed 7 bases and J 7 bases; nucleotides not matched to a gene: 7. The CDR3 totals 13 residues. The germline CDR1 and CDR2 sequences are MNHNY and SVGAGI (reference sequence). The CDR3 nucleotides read TGTGCCAGCATAAAAGGCAGGGGGCAGCCCCAGCATTTT. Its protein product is CASIKGRGQPQHF.

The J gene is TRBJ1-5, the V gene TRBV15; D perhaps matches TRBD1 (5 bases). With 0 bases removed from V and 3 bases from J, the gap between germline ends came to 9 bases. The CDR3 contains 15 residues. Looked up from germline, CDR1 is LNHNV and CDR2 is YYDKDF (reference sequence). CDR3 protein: CATSRDRQNNQPQHF. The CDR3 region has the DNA TGTGCCACCAGCAGAGATCGACAGAACAATCAGCCCCAGCATTTT. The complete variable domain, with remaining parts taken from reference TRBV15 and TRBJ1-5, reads DAMVIQNPRYQVTQFGKPVTLSCSQTLNHNVMYWYQQKSSQAPKLLFHYYDKDFNNEADTPDNFQSRRPNTSFCFLDIRSPGLGDTAMYLCATSRDRQNNQPQHFGDGTRLSIL.

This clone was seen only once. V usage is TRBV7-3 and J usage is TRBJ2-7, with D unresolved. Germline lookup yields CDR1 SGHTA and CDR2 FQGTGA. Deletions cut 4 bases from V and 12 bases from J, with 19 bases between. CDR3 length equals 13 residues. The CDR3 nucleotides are TGTGCCAGCAGCTCTGGCCTCGACGGACCCCTGTACTTC. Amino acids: CASSSGLDGPLYF.

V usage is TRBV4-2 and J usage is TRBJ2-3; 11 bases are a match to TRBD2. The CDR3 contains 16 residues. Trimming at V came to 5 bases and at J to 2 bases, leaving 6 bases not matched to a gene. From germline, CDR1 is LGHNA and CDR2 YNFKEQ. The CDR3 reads CASSDRLAGPTDTQYF. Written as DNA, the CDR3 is TGTGCCAGCAGCGACCGACTAGCGGGACCCACAGATACGCAGTATTTT.

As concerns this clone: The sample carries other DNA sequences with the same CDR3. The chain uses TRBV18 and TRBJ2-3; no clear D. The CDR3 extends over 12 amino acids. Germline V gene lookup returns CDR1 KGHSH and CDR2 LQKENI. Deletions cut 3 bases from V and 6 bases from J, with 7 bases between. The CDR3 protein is CASSPLADTQYF. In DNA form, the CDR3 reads TGTGCCAGCTCACCTCTCGCGGATACGCAGTATTTT.

DNA for the CDR3: TGTGCCAGCAGTTCCCCTAGCGGGGAGAGGTGGACCGGGGAGCTGTTTTTT. Protein sequence: CASSSPSGERWTGELFF. The chain employs TRBV27 and TRBJ2-2; TRBD2 agrees at 9 bases. The CDR3 is made up of 17 amino acids. J was trimmed by 5 bases and V by 4 bases; bases with no gene match: 11. Per the germline V gene, CDR1 is MNHEY and CDR2 is SMNVEV (reference sequence).

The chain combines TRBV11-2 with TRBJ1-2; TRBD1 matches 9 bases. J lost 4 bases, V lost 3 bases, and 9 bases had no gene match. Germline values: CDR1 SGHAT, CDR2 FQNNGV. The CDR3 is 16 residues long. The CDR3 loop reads CASSLGTGKKSYGYTF. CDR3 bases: TGTGCCAGCAGCTTGGGGACAGGGAAGAAGAGCTATGGCTACACCTTC.

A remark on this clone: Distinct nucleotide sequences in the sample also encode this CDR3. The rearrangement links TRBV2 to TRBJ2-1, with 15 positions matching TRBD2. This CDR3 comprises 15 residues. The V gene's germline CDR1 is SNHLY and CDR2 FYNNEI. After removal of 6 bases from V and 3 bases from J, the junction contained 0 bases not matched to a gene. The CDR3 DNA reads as TGTGCCAGCAGGGGACTAGCGGGAGGCTACAATGAGCAGTTCTTC. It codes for CASRGLAGGYNEQFF.

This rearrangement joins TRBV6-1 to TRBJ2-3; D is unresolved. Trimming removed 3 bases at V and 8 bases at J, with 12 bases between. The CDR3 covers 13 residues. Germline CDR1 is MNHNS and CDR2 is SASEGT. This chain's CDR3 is CASSDITWGTQYF. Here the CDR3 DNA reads TGTGCCAGCAGTGACATAACTTGGGGTACGCAGTATTTT.

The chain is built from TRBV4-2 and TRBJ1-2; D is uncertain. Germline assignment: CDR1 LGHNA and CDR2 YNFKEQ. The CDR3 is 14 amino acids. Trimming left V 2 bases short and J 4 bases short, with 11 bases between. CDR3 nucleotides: TGTGCCAGCAGCCAATCGCTCGATCCCTATGGCTACACCTTC. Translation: CASSQSLDPYGYTF.

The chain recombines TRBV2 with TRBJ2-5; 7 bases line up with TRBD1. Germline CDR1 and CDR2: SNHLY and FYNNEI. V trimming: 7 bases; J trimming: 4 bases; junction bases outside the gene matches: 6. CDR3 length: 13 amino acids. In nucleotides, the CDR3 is TGTGCCAGCAAAAACCAGGGGGTAGAGACCCAGTACTTC. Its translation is CASKNQGVETQYF.

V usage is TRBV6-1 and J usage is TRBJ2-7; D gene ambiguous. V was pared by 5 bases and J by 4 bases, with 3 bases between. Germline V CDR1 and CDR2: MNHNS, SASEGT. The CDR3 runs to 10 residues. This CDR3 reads CASSLYEQYF. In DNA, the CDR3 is TGTGCCAGCAGTCTGTACGAGCAGTACTTC.

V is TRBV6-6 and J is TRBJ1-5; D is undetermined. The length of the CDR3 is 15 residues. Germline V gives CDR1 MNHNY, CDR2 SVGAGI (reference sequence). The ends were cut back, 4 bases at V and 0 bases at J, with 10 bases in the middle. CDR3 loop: CASSWGDYSNQPQHF. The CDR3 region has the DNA TGTGCCAGCAGTTGGGGAGATTATAGCAATCAGCCCCAGCATTTT.

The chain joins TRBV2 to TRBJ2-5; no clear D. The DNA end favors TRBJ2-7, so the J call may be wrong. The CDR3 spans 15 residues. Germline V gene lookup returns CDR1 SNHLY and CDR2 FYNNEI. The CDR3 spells CASSEAPGQTYEQYF. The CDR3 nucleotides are TGTGCCAGCAGTGAAGCGCCAGGCCAGACCTACGAGCAGTACTTC.

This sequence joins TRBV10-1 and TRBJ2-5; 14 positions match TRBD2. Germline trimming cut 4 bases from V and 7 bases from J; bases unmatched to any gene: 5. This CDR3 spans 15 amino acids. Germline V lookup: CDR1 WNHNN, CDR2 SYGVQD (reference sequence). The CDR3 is CASSGGTSGSGTQYF. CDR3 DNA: TGCGCCAGCAGTGGCGGGACTAGCGGGAGTGGGACCCAGTACTTC.

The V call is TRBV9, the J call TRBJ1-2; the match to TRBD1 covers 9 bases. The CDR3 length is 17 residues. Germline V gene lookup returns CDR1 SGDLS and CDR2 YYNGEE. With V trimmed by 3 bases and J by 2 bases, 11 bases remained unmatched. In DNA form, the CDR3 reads TGTGCCAGCAGCGCACAGGGGGCGCGTTTTACAAACTATGGCTACACCTTC. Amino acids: CASSAQGARFTNYGYTF.

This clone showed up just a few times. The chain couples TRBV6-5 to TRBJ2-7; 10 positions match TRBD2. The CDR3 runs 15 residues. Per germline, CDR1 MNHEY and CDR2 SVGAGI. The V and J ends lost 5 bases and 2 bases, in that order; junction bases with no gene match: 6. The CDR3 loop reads CASSPLAGETYEQYF. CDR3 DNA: TGTGCCAGCAGTCCCCTAGCGGGAGAGACCTACGAGCAGTACTTC.

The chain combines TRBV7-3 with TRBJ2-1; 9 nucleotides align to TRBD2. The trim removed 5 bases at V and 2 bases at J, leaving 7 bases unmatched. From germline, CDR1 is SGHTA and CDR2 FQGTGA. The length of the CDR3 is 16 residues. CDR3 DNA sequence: TGTGCCAGCAGCCCCCGGACTAGCGCGACCTACAATGAGCAGTTCTTC. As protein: CASSPRTSATYNEQFF.

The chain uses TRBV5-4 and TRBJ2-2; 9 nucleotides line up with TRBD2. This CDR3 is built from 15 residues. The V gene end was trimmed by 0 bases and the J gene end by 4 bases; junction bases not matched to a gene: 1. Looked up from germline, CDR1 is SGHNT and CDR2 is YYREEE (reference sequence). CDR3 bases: TGTGCCAGCAGCTTGGCGGGACTAGCCACCGGGGAGCTGTTTTTT. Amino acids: CASSLAGLATGELFF. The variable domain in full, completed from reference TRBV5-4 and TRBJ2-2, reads ETGVTQSPTHLIKTRGQQVTLRCSSQSGHNTVSWYQQALGQGPQFIFQYYREEENGRGNFPPRFSGLQFPNYSSELNVNALELDDSALYLCASSLAGLATGELFFGEGSRLTVL.